The 5 T cell receptor beta chains presented below share a single source sample, sequenced in a study of cytomegalovirus exposure and HLA in healthy donors. The PCR ran on 60 Vbeta and 13 Jbeta primers. Method: immunoSEQ multiplex PCR; TCRdb's copy keeps in-frame clones and lacks some. The sample lists about 120,000 clones, around 75% occurring once. Material for sequencing was PBMCs. The receptors shown here come from a young woman in good health and CMV-seronegative.

CDR3 region: CASSLDAGRAGELFF. As DNA, the CDR3 is TGCGCCAGCAGCTTGGACGCAGGGAGGGCCGGGGAGCTGTTTTTT. The chain combines TRBV5-1 with TRBJ2-2; 7 bases are a match to TRBD2. The CDR3 sequence is 15 residues long. Germline CDR1 reads SGHRS; CDR2 reads YFSETQ. Trimming at V came to 0 bases and at J to 6 bases, leaving 5 bases not matched to a gene.

The genes are TRBV4-1 and TRBJ1-4, with 8 bases matching TRBD1. This CDR3 region has 17 residues. The J segment lost 8 bases and the V segment lost 4 bases, leaving 15 bases of the junction unmatched. Germline V gives CDR1 MGHRA, CDR2 YSYEKL. This CDR3 is CASSPRDRSLLGEKLFF. DNA of the CDR3: TGCGCCAGCAGCCCTCGGGACAGGAGCCTCTTGGGCGAAAAACTGTTTTTT.

The chain employs TRBV7-2 and TRBJ1-1; perhaps TRBD1 as D (5 bases). This CDR3 contains 13 residues. V was pared by 5 bases and J by 4 bases, with 11 bases between. Germline V CDR1 and CDR2: SGHTA, FQGNSA. The CDR3 DNA reads TGTGCCAGCAGCCCTCAGGGTCCCACTGAAGCTTTCTTT. Translating gives CASSPQGPTEAFF. The whole variable domain, filled in from reference TRBV7-2 and TRBJ1-1, reads GAGVSQSPSNKVTEKGKDVELRCDPISGHTALYWYRQSLGQGLEFLIYFQGNSAPDKSGLPSDRFSAERTGGSVSTLTIQRTQQEDSAVYLCASSPQGPTEAFFGQGTRLTVV.

The J gene is TRBJ2-1, the V gene TRBV4-2; weak D call: TRBD2 (6 bases). The germline V gene has CDR1 LGHNA and CDR2 YNFKEQ. The CDR3 has 15 amino acids. V dropped 1 base and J dropped 10 bases, with 17 bases sitting between them. CDR3 region: CASSQVGGALREQFF. The CDR3 bases are TGTGCCAGCAGCCAAGTGGGCGGGGCCCTCCGGGAGCAGTTCTTC.

This chain joins TRBV6-5 and TRBJ1-2; possible D gene TRBD1, 6 bases. Per germline, CDR1 MNHEY and CDR2 SVGAGI. V lost 2 bases to trimming and J lost 1 base, with 8 bases between them. The CDR3 is 14 amino acids. CDR3 in DNA: TGTGCCAGCAGTTACGACAGGTTTAACTATGGCTACACCTTC. Amino acids: CASSYDRFNYGYTF.